This T cell receptor (beta chain) comes out of a study of cytomegalovirus exposure and HLA in healthy donors (dated by TCRdb to about 2017). At the level of the whole study: An earlier analysis of 550 to 700 of the donors reported approximately 290 Gb of sequence data and roughly 100 million unique TCR beta sequences from about 179 million T cells. Roughly 300 gigabases of sequencing data and 80 million or so unique TCR sequences were included in an early release covering about 600 HLA-typed donors. To predict cytomegalovirus infection status, the study combined high-throughput TCR immunosequencing, statistical association of individual TCRs with disease status, and machine learning. Typing coverage varied by locus: about 620-630 donors for A, B, C, DRB1 and DQB1; more than 500 for DQA1; about 570 for DPA1; about 450 for DPB1. The study was designed to test whether signatures of past pathogen exposure could be identified by cataloging public T cell receptors. Every repertoire in the discovery cohort had been generated on one and the same sequencing platform. In addition to the first cohort of roughly 700 subjects, a separate validation cohort of around 110 different subjects was used. In a later genetic analysis, genome-wide SNP genotypes for about three fifths of the 666 donors were used, and that subset was treated as a discovery cohort. In the later analysis, no new phenotypic data were used to find candidate immune exposures; instead, reliance was placed on TCR beta sequences and their occurrence across donors. Both class I and class II loci were covered by HLA typing, at four-digit resolution. The T cell repertoires of several hundred subjects were profiled by immunosequencing and related to cytomegalovirus serostatus. Alongside the repertoire data, information on donor age, sex, ethnicity and CMV serostatus was compiled. Roughly 5 DR-DQ haplotypes were handled as single units for association and clustering, since linkage in the cohort was strong. Among 398 genotyped donors of the cohort, an average of approximately 240,000 unique TCR beta nucleotide sequences were sequenced per donor, around a sixth of them non-productive. To study patterns of TCR occurrence, a later analysis re-analyzed previously published TCR beta repertoires from under 750 donors and added high-resolution HLA genotyping. An earlier analysis of 500 to 750 of the donors applied high-throughput TCR beta sequencing to assess whether each TCR beta V gene segment acted as functional or pseudogenic. Of the roughly 400 genotyped donors, 65% to 90% fell in the genetic ancestry cluster associated with self-reported Caucasian donors. The investigation overall reported the following: Sequencing depth was assumed to be roughly uniform across donors in the presence/absence analyses, though that assumption may not hold. In a later analysis, most CMV-associated TCR beta chains were found to appear HLA-restricted, with HLA associations seemingly driven largely by CMV exposure. Correlated functional status among segregating V segments might be attributable to linkage disequilibrium, but an unknown experimental factor could not be ruled out. A further reported finding was that TCR beta sequences accurately predicted the HLA-A and HLA-B alleles for most subjects in the first cohort. Broadly in line with IMGT annotations, most TCR beta V segments showed up in productive rearrangements about 87% or about 30% of the time in an earlier analysis of several hundred of the donors. In a later genetic analysis, a missense DCLRE1C variant was associated with V-gene and J-gene trimming of TCR beta chains, and the association was replicated in an independent cohort. The study gave a list of 150 to 200 TCR beta chains associated with cytomegalovirus. In a later genetic analysis, fewer N-insertions in productive TCRs were reported among donors in an Asian-associated ancestry cluster than the roughly 670-donor mean. A cluster of highly shared sequence variants was judged likely to be a technical artifact of the sequencing pipeline. A later analysis found that TCR association rates varied across HLA loci, with DRB1 alleles showing the most associated TCRs and HLA-C alleles the fewest. The 87-base-pair reads could not distinguish some IMGT-functional V segments, including TRBV6-2 and TRBV6-3, so those segments were excluded. Several of the top co-occurrence clusters appeared to be linked to parvovirus B19, influenza, CMV and Epstein-Barr virus, according to a later analysis. Cytomegalovirus status was reported to be diagnosed by the classifier with high specificity and sensitivity in both the original and validation cohorts. It was suggested by the authors that the approach could potentially be generalized to other disease states and immunological phenotypes. Over 15 rarely observed V segments, including chromosome 9 orphons, were excluded from the earlier analysis of 550 to 700 of the donors because counts were too low. Three of the identified cytomegalovirus-associated TCR beta chains were confirmed in vitro to be specific for cytomegalovirus antigens. While some public TCRs were present in many individuals, most TCR sequences turned up only very rarely across donors. Compared with equally common non-associated chains, HLA-associated TCR beta chains in a later analysis were more clonally expanded and had lower generation probabilities. Assigning TCR associations to individual alleles was difficult when HLA alleles, especially DR and DQ, strongly co-occurred. A later analysis associated 15,000 to 20,000 TCR beta sequences with specific HLA alleles at a false discovery rate of 0.05. Immune exposure information for the cohort was limited to CMV serostatus. This cohort had only TCR beta chains sequenced, and the lack of alpha or paired-chain data limited which features could be detected. Because HLA typing was unavailable for some donors at each locus, only the typed subset was used in association tests.

From cysteine to phenylalanine, the CDR3 is 13 amino acids long. Here the CDR3 DNA is all that survives: 39 bases in frame from base 1. CDR1 and CDR2 are read off the germline V gene as MNHEY and SVGAGI. V drops 4 bases and J drops 1 base, leaving 7 bases in between. In total, around 600 healthy bone marrow donors made up the cohort. At the time of sampling, all cohort members were nominally healthy, though unrecorded immune exposures were likely present. The donor was CMV seronegative and belonged to the group of around 350 seronegative cohort members. Each donor provided a peripheral blood sample, and peripheral blood mononuclear cells were used for TCR beta sequencing. Genomic DNA was extracted from the blood cell samples with the Qiagen DNeasy Blood Extraction Kit. As to this clone: Its antigen is not yet known. Base qualities were left out, and no much larger clone turns up one base away.

Receptor amplification or capture employed the immunoSEQ multiplex PCR assay. For the multiplex PCR, a mixture combining 60 forward primers for TCR Vbeta segments and 13 reverse primers for TCR Jbeta segments was used. A multiplex PCR assay on genomic DNA amplified the CDR3 region of rearranged TCR beta genes. The Illumina HiSeq System was used to sequence the amplified TCR beta libraries as 87-base-pair reads. Per the original workflow: Across the 600 to 700 repertoires, a later analysis counted 80 million or so unique TCR beta chains, some 11 million of which were shared by at least two donors. To remove PCR and sequencing errors, raw reads were error-corrected and collapsed into unique sequences using a nearest-neighbor algorithm that merged closely related sequences. Alignment of CDR3 sequences to IMGT reference sequences was used to assign V, D and J gene segments. For a sequence to be retained, a match of at least six nucleotides was required to both a V gene segment and a J gene segment. A rearrangement counted as productive if the CDR3 had no stop codons and remained in frame with V and J, and every other rearrangement counted as non-productive. Following IMGT convention, CDR3 was defined as the stretch from the second conserved V-encoded cysteine to the conserved J-encoded phenylalanine. In an earlier analysis of around 640 of the donors, sequences lacking an unambiguous match to a single V gene segment were excluded. An earlier analysis of a few hundred of the donors called V segments functional above 56.7% productive rearrangements and segregating when the between-donor standard deviation exceeded 5%. To diagnose cytomegalovirus status from the catalog of TCR beta chain sequences, a statistical classification framework was built. A later analysis assigned V and J genes by comparing TCR nucleotide sequences with IMGT/GENE-DB human TR gene sequences. A later analysis assigned CDR3 sequences and most-parsimonious VDJ recombination scenarios with the TCRdist pipeline. In a later analysis, every TCR beta chain was defined by the combination of its CDR3 amino acid sequence and its V-gene family, and reads without a unique V-gene family were dropped. A later analysis removed 550 to 700 highly shared, low-generation-probability nucleotide sequences to deal with suspected cross-contamination and a sequencing artifact. In a later analysis, a clonal expansion index was calculated for each public chain from normalized within-repertoire ranks of inferred template counts. A later analysis computed generation probabilities with a VDJ recombination model fitted to out-of-frame rearrangements, and checked the results against IGoR. Hypergeometric tests were used in a later analysis to score TCR-TCR, TCR-HLA and TCR-CMV co-occurrence, with a repertoire-size bias correction applied to the TCR pairs. A later analysis estimated false discovery rates by permuting HLA or CMV assignments 20 times. A later analysis grouped co-occurring TCRs with DBSCAN, adding TCRdist sequence similarity when clustering within HLA-allele-positive subsets. Co-occurrence clustering excluded repertoires with fewer than 30,000 or more than 120,000 public chains, plus five with anomalous nucleotide sharing. TCRdb's version of the immuneACCESS table is confined to in-frame rearrangements and falls short of the full clone set. An unresolved V gene accounts for under half of the shortfall where checked; the remainder is of unknown origin. V and J calls and clone size are as listed in that table; D and trimming were resolved from the DNA. This sample has 180,000 or so clones in its table, and 77% of those were observed once. The ten most abundant clones make up around 3.1% of the sample.

The V gene is TRBV6-5 and the J gene is TRBJ1-2; no D gene call is confident. Sequencing was done on a sample of PBMCs. This clonotype was sampled from a female donor in good health and CMV-seronegative. The bases are TGTGCCAGCAGTTTTAGTGATAACTATGGCTACACCTTC. Its product reads: CASSFSDNYGYTF.